A single sample is the source of the 21 T cell receptor beta chains below, sequenced in a study of blood T cell repertoires in COVID-19. Repertoires were generated with immunoSEQ multiplex PCR, while TCRdb's copy carries only in-frame clones and drops some. The sample contains about 200,000 clones, around 80% of which appear only once. The sample taken for sequencing was peripheral blood. The receptors were sampled from a human donor in a cohort sampled during active COVID-19.

In DNA form, the CDR3 reads TGTGCCAGCAGCTTAGCGGGAGGAGGGGCTTCACCCCAAGCTAACTATGGCTACACCTTC. It translates to CASSLAGGGASPQANYGYTF. The V and J genes are TRBV7-6 and TRBJ1-2; D might be TRBD1 (5 bases). CDR3 length equals 20 residues. Germline V CDR1 and CDR2: SGHVS, FNYEAQ. The V gene lost 0 bases and the J gene lost 0 bases, with 23 bases spanning the gap.

Points on this clone: Other DNA sequences in the same sample also yield this CDR3. This chain links TRBV18 with TRBJ1-5, with 7 bases matching TRBD1. The junction had 0 bases not matched to a gene; V was cut back by 2 bases and J by 2 bases. In germline, CDR1 is KGHSH, CDR2 LQKENI. The length of the CDR3 is 14 residues. The CDR3 bases are TGTGCCAGCTCACCAGGGACAGGCAATCAGCCCCAGCATTTT. Translating it yields CASSPGTGNQPQHF. Supplemented by reference TRBV18 and TRBJ1-5, the full variable domain reads NAGVMQNPRHLVRRRGQEARLRCSPMKGHSHVYWYRQLPEEGLKFMVYLQKENIIDESGMPKERFSAEFPKEGPSILRIQQVVRGDSAAYFCASSPGTGNQPQHFGDGTRLSIL.

In its sample, this clone was seen a few times. This sequence joins TRBV7-2 and TRBJ1-2; the match to TRBD1 covers 10 bases. The junction had 1 base not matched to a gene; V was cut back by 1 base and J by 2 bases. Germline V gene data show CDR1 as SGHTA and CDR2 as FQGNSA. This CDR3 spans 15 amino acids. DNA of the CDR3: TGTGCCAGCAGCTTAGGGGACAGGGGAAACTATGGCTACACCTTC. Amino acids: CASSLGDRGNYGYTF.

V usage is TRBV11-3 and J usage is TRBJ1-6, with a weak D call TRBD1 (5 bases). The length of the CDR3 is 13 residues. CDR1 and CDR2 from the germline V gene are SGHNT and YENEEA. V lost 5 bases to trimming and J lost 9 bases, with 11 bases between them. CDR3 amino acids: CASSVTQGSPLHF. CDR3 sequence (DNA): TGTGCCAGCAGCGTGACCCAGGGTTCACCCCTCCACTTT.

CDR3 bases: TGTGCCACCTTAGACAGGATGAACACTGAAGCTTTCTTT. Residues: CATLDRMNTEAFF. J is TRBJ1-1 and V is TRBV19, with D tentatively TRBD1 (6 bases). This CDR3 is 13 amino acids long. The germline V gene has CDR1 LNHDA and CDR2 SQIVND (reference sequence). Trimming cost V 10 bases and J 0 bases, with 12 bases left between them.

The chain is built from TRBV7-9 and TRBJ1-1; weak D call: TRBD1 (6 bases). The CDR3 is 15 amino acids. Germline V lookup: CDR1 SEHNR, CDR2 FQNEAQ (reference sequence). The V end was cut by 5 bases, the J end by 0 bases, with 13 bases between. The CDR3 here is CASSLNTGMNTEAFF. CDR3 nucleotide sequence: TGTGCCAGCAGCCTGAACACAGGGATGAACACTGAAGCTTTCTTT.

Only a few counts were recorded for this clone. Here the CDR3 reads CASSMSLAGPYEQYF. Written as DNA, the CDR3 is TGTGCCAGTAGTATGTCACTAGCGGGTCCCTACGAGCAGTACTTC. V is TRBV19 and J is TRBJ2-7, with TRBD2 matching over 9 bases. V was clipped by 3 bases and J by 2 bases; unmatched bases: 5. The CDR3 covers 15 residues. Germline loops: CDR1 LNHDA, CDR2 SQIVND (reference sequence).

The chain links TRBV5-1 to TRBJ1-1; the match to TRBD1 covers 7 bases. Germline V gene lookup returns CDR1 SGHRS and CDR2 YFSETQ. This CDR3 is 14 amino acids long. V lost 3 bases, J lost 5 bases, and 7 bases stayed unmatched. In DNA form, the CDR3 reads TGCGCCAGCAGCTCCGACAGGGCTGGAACTGAAGCTTTCTTT. It encodes CASSSDRAGTEAFF.

The rearrangement joins TRBV18 to TRBJ2-5, with TRBD1 matching 8 bases. Germline values: CDR1 KGHSH, CDR2 LQKENI. V shed 5 bases, J shed 5 bases, and the junction held 7 bases outside the gene matches. The CDR3 extends over 14 amino acids. Here the CDR3 reads CASSSRTGLETQYF. CDR3 in DNA: TGTGCCAGCTCATCCCGGACAGGGCTGGAGACCCAGTACTTC.

This chain connects TRBV29-1 to TRBJ2-2; 15 bases agree with TRBD2. Trimming took 6 bases from V and 1 from J; bases not matched to a gene: 3. Per germline, CDR1 SQVTM and CDR2 ANQGSEA. The CDR3 has 16 residues. In DNA form, the CDR3 reads TGCAGCGTGGGACTAGCGGGAGGTCGGAACACCGGGGAGCTGTTTTTT. It yields the protein CSVGLAGGRNTGELFF.

J is TRBJ2-6 and V is TRBV4-1, with 7 bases that match TRBD2. Trimming cost V 4 bases and J 0 bases; bases outside gene matches: 3. Per germline, CDR1 MGHRA and CDR2 YSYEKL. The CDR3 has 16 residues. CDR3 DNA sequence: TGCGCCAGCAGCCTCGAGCGGGGCTCTGGGGCCAACGTCCTGACTTTC. Residues: CASSLERGSGANVLTF.

The chain couples TRBV10-3 to TRBJ2-7; 12 nucleotides agree with TRBD1. In germline, CDR1 is ENHRY, CDR2 SYGVKD. CDR3 length: 15 residues. Losses at the gene ends were 4 bases for V and 2 bases for J; bases not matched to a gene: 3. CDR3 DNA sequence: TGTGCCATCAGTGGCCGGGACAGGGGGCCCTACGAGCAGTACTTC. It yields the protein CAISGRDRGPYEQYF.

The V gene is TRBV25-1, the J gene TRBJ2-2; TRBD2 is a possible D gene (6 bases). V was clipped by 3 bases and J by 1 base, with 9 bases between them. The germline V gene encodes CDR1 MGHDK and CDR2 SYGVNS. There are 15 residues in the CDR3. The CDR3 nucleotides read TGTGCCAGCAGTGATTTGCGGGAGAACACCGGGGAGCTGTTTTTT. It codes for CASSDLRENTGELFF.

For the CDR3, the DNA is TGCGCCAGCAGCTTGGAAGACCGGCAGGAAACTGAAGCTTTCTTT. Protein sequence: CASSLEDRQETEAFF. The rearrangement joins TRBV5-1 to TRBJ1-1; D is ambiguous. CDR3 length: 15 amino acids. Germline CDR1 SGHRS, CDR2 YFSETQ. Trimming left V 0 bases short and J 5 bases short, with 14 bases between.

The rearrangement joins TRBV9 to TRBJ1-1; D is unresolved. V dropped 0 bases and J dropped 0 bases, with 3 bases sitting between them. This CDR3 has 13 residues. The germline V gene has CDR1 SGDLS and CDR2 YYNGEE. DNA of the CDR3: TGTGCCAGCAGCGTAGACTTGAACACTGAAGCTTTCTTT. Protein: CASSVDLNTEAFF. The whole variable domain, remainder taken from reference TRBV9 and TRBJ1-1, is DSGVTQTPKHLITATGQRVTLRCSPRSGDLSVYWYQQSLDQGLQFLIQYYNGEERAKGNILERFSAQQFPDLHSELNLSSLELGDSALYFCASSVDLNTEAFFGQGTRLTVV.

The gene calls are TRBV3-1 (or the pseudogene TRBV3-2) and TRBJ1-1; no clear D. V lost 1 base and J lost 0, with 12 bases in between. The CDR3 consists of 16 residues. Germline V CDR1 and CDR2: LGHDT, YNNKEL (reference sequence). This chain's CDR3 is CASSQVPGSLNTEAFF. The CDR3 DNA follows: TGTGCCAGCAGCCAAGTACCGGGGTCCTTGAACACTGAAGCTTTCTTT.

For the CDR3, the DNA is TGCAGTGCCCCTCTAGAATACGAGCAGTACTTC. Residues: CSAPLEYEQYF. This chain links TRBV20-1 with TRBJ2-7, with D unresolved. The CDR3 consists of 11 residues. Between the trimmed V and J ends, which lost 6 bases and 4 bases, there was a span of 10 bases. Germline V CDR1 and CDR2: DFQATT, SNEGSKA (reference sequence).

This clone was seen a handful of times. This chain links TRBV2 with TRBJ1-2, with D unresolved. The germline gives CDR1 SNHLY, CDR2 FYNNEI. The V and J ends lost 6 bases and 6 bases respectively, with 11 bases between them. The CDR3 covers 12 residues. CDR3 amino acids: CASRNPGNGYTF. CDR3 in DNA: TGTGCCAGCAGGAACCCCGGTAATGGCTACACCTTC.

This sequence joins TRBV7-3 and TRBJ2-1; D possibly corresponds to TRBD1 (6 bases). Germline V gene sequence: CDR1 SGHTA, CDR2 FQGTGA. Trimming cost V 2 bases and J 11 bases, with 13 bases left between them. CDR3 length equals 13 residues. CDR3 protein: CASSLRGTGQQFF. In DNA, the CDR3 is TGTGCCAGCAGCTTACGGGGTACAGGGCAGCAGTTCTTC.

The chain uses TRBV12-5 and TRBJ2-1; 8 bases match TRBD2. V lost 5 bases and J lost 7; bases outside the gene matches: 13. The CDR3 consists of 16 residues. Germline V gene sequence: CDR1 LGHNT, CDR2 FRNRAP. CDR3 in amino acids: CASGASGTRLGNEQFF. The CDR3 DNA reads as TGTGCTAGTGGTGCCTCCGGGACTAGGTTGGGAAATGAGCAGTTCTTC.

The chain uses TRBV30 and TRBJ2-7; D call uncertain. Trimming removed 1 base at V and 3 bases at J, with 13 bases between. The CDR3 is 14 amino acids. Germline V gives CDR1 GTSNPN, CDR2 SVGIG (reference sequence). The CDR3 bases are TGTGCCTGGAGTGAAACCTGGAGATTCTACGAGCAGTACTTC. Translating gives CAWSETWRFYEQYF.